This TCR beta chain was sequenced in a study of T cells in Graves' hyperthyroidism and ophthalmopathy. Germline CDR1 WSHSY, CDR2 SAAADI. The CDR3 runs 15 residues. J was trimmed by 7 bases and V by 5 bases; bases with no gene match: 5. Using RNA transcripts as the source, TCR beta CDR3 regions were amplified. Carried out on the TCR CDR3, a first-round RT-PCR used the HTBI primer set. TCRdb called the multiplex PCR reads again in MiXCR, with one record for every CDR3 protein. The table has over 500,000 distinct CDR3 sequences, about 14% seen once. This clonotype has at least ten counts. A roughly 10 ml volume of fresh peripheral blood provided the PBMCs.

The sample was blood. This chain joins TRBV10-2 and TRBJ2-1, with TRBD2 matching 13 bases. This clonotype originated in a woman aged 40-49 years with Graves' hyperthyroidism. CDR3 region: CASSTRLAGGNEQFF. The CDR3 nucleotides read TGCGCCAGCAGTACGCGACTAGCGGGAGGTAATGAGCAGTTCTTC.